The present T cell receptor (beta chain) was sequenced within a study of technical replicates of blood from a handful of donors. This table comes from immunoSEQ multiplex PCR, and its TCRdb copy is limited to in-frame clones, with some not included. This sample carries more than 80,000 clones, approximately 95% of them seen once, and the ten largest clones take 0.34%. The V end lost 5 bases, the J end lost 4 bases, and 9 bases lay between the germline ends. Germline CDR1 is DFQATT and CDR2 is SNEGSKA (reference sequence). The CDR3 is made up of 11 amino acids. The TCR sequence derives from a human donor in good health. This rearrangement joins TRBV20-1 to TRBJ2-7, with unresolved D. Sequencing was performed on T cells isolated from PBMCs. The CDR3 reads CSAPLQYEQYF. The CDR3 region has the DNA TGCAGTGCTCCCTTACAATACGAGCAGTACTTC.